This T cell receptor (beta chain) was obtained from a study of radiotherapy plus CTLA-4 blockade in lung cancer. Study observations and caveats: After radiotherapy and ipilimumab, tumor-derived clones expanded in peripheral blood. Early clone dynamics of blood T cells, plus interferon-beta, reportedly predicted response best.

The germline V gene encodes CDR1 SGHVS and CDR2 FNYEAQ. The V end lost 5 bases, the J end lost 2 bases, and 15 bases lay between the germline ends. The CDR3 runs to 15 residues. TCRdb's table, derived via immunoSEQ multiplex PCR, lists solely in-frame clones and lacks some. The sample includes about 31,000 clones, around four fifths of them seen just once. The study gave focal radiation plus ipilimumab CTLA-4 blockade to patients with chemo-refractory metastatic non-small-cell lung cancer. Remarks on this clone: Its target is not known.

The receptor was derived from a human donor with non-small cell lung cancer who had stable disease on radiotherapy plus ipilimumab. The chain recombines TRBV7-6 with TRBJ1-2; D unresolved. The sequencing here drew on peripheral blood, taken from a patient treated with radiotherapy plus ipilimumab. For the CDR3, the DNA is TGTGCCAGCAGCCCCCGGGCCAACAAGAACTATGGCTACACCTTC. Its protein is CASSPRANKNYGYTF.